The 13 T cell receptor beta chains given below trace back to one sample, sequenced in a study of blood T cell repertoires in COVID-19. The assay was immunoSEQ multiplex PCR, and TCRdb's table has in-frame clones only and misses some. Among 130,000 to 150,000 clones, more than 75% were seen once, and the ten largest hold 10% to 15%. The sequenced material came from peripheral blood. The receptor set was obtained from a man aged 55 to 69 with active or convalescent COVID-19.

CDR3 sequence reads: CASSDRGDGPLHF. Here the CDR3 DNA reads TGTGCCAGCAGTGACAGGGGAGACGGACCCCTCCACTTT. The V gene is TRBV27, the J gene TRBJ1-6, with 8 positions matching TRBD1. CDR1 and CDR2 (germline): MNHEY, SMNVEV (reference sequence). The CDR3 runs to 13 residues. V was pared by 5 bases and J by 12 bases, with 6 bases of the junction left unmatched.

This chain links TRBV27 with TRBJ2-5, with D tentatively TRBD1 (6 bases). V was cut by 4 bases and J by 5 bases, with 14 bases left in between. The germline V gene encodes CDR1 MNHEY and CDR2 SMNVEV (reference sequence). This CDR3 comprises 14 residues. The CDR3 sequence: CASSWGQARETQYF. CDR3 DNA sequence: TGTGCCAGCAGTTGGGGACAAGCTCGGGAGACCCAGTACTTC.

This chain connects TRBV5-4 to TRBJ2-3, with 8 bases matching TRBD1. CDR1 and CDR2 from the germline V gene are SGHNT and YYREEE (reference sequence). The V segment lost 0 bases and the J segment 4 bases; nucleotides outside the gene matches: 19. This CDR3 has 20 residues. The CDR3 protein is CASSLVGVHSRQGSSDTQYF. The DNA for the CDR3 is TGTGCCAGCAGCTTGGTGGGGGTGCATTCTAGACAGGGGAGTTCAGATACGCAGTATTTT. The variable domain in full, completed from reference TRBV5-4 and TRBJ2-3, reads ETGVTQSPTHLIKTRGQQVTLRCSSQSGHNTVSWYQQALGQGPQFIFQYYREEENGRGNFPPRFSGLQFPNYSSELNVNALELDDSALYLCASSLVGVHSRQGSSDTQYFGPGTRLTVL.

The CDR3 loop reads CASSPTYSQEQYF. DNA of the CDR3: TGTGCCAGCAGTCCCACCTATTCTCAAGAGCAGTACTTC. V is TRBV27 and J is TRBJ2-7, with D unresolved. The V gene lost 5 bases and the J gene lost 7 bases, with 15 bases spanning the gap. Germline CDR1 reads MNHEY; CDR2 reads SMNVEV (reference sequence). The CDR3 contains 13 residues.

The V gene is TRBV5-1, the J gene TRBJ1-1; D not resolved. Germline V gene sequence: CDR1 SGHRS, CDR2 YFSETQ. Trimming pared 3 bases from V and 1 base from J, leaving 19 bases between. The CDR3 runs 17 residues. The CDR3: CASSWSYSIRPNTEAFF. CDR3 nucleotides: TGCGCCAGCAGCTGGTCGTATAGTATTCGTCCGAACACTGAAGCTTTCTTT. Using reference TRBV5-1 and TRBJ1-1 for the parts outside the CDR3, the full variable domain is KAGVTQTPRYLIKTRGQQVTLSCSPISGHRSVSWYQQTPGQGLQFLFEYFSETQRNKGNFPGRFSGRQFSNSRSEMNVSTLELGDSALYLCASSWSYSIRPNTEAFFGQGTRLTVV.

The chain is built from TRBV27 and TRBJ1-6; a possible D gene is TRBD1 (6 bases). This CDR3 is built from 16 residues. V was cut by 6 bases and J by 3 bases, with 15 bases left in between. Germline V CDR1 and CDR2: MNHEY, SMNVEV (reference sequence). CDR3 residues: CASRLTGRFYNSPLHF. The CDR3 nucleotides are TGTGCCAGCAGACTGACAGGCAGGTTCTATAATTCACCCCTCCACTTT.

CDR3 DNA sequence: TGTGCCAGCAGTACCCTTCAGGCCAGCACCCTCCACTTT. The encoded protein is CASSTLQASTLHF. The chain recombines TRBV6-2 or TRBV6-3 with TRBJ1-6; D is unclear. The CDR3 contains 13 residues. The ends were cut back, 5 bases at V and 14 bases at J, with 16 bases in the middle. Germline-derived CDR1 and CDR2 are MNHEY and SVGEGT.

The rearrangement links TRBV10-3 to TRBJ2-3, with D tentatively TRBD1 (6 bases). The CDR3 extends over 14 amino acids. V was trimmed by 4 bases and J by 6 bases, leaving 14 bases between them. Germline V gene data show CDR1 as ENHRY and CDR2 as SYGVKD. The CDR3 DNA reads TGTGCCATCAGTGGCAGGGGCCTTCTGGATACGCAGTATTTT. Translating gives CAISGRGLLDTQYF.

This chain uses TRBV7-9 with TRBJ2-7; TRBD2 is a possible D gene (6 bases). Deletions cut 4 bases from V and 0 bases from J, with 10 bases between. Germline lookup yields CDR1 SEHNR and CDR2 FQNEAQ (reference sequence). CDR3 length equals 14 residues. The CDR3 DNA reads as TGTGCCAGCAGCTCCCGGACTAACTCCTACGAGCAGTACTTC. Translated, it gives CASSSRTNSYEQYF.

The chain links TRBV12-3 or TRBV12-4 to TRBJ1-2; D ambiguous. The CDR3 has 12 residues. The ends were cut back, 3 bases at V and 1 base at J, with 3 bases in the middle. CDR3 sequence: CASSFSNYGYTF. For the CDR3, the DNA is TGTGCCAGCAGTTTCAGTAACTATGGCTACACCTTC.

The V gene is TRBV6-4, the J gene TRBJ2-2; 9 nucleotides align to TRBD1. V lost 7 bases to trimming and J lost 1 base; unmatched junction nucleotides: 10. The length of the CDR3 is 17 residues. Germline lookup yields CDR1 MRHNA and CDR2 SNTAGT. CDR3 coding DNA: TGTGCCAGCACCGCCACAGGGGGCGGCCTGAACACCGGGGAGCTGTTTTTT. Amino acid sequence: CASTATGGGLNTGELFF.

CDR3 protein: CASSVVPTRKQYF. Here the CDR3 DNA reads TGTGCCAGTAGTGTGGTGCCTACGCGCAAGCAGTACTTC. The chain combines TRBV19 with TRBJ2-7; D remains unclear. The V gene lost 5 bases and the J gene lost 8 bases, with 16 bases spanning the gap. Germline loops: CDR1 LNHDA, CDR2 SQIVND (reference sequence). This CDR3 comprises 13 residues.

The gene calls are TRBV28 and TRBJ1-2; TRBD1 agrees at 10 bases. Germline V CDR1 and CDR2: MDHEN, SYDVKM. With V trimmed by 6 bases and J by 6 bases, 4 bases remained unmatched. The CDR3 spans 13 residues. The CDR3 protein is CASSPGQGDGYTF. CDR3 nucleotides: TGTGCCAGCAGCCCCGGACAGGGGGATGGCTACACCTTC.